This T cell receptor beta chain emerged from a study of cytomegalovirus exposure and HLA in healthy donors. Study-wide results and caveats: Accurate predictions that matched the HLA-A and HLA-B alleles of most subjects were reportedly made from TCR beta sequences.

This CDR3 is built from 14 residues. Trimming removed 0 bases from V and 8 bases from J, with 12 bases in between. The germline gives CDR1 LGHNA, CDR2 YSLEER. Though probably carrying unrecorded immune exposures, donors were nominally healthy at sampling. This clone was detected a few times. The antigen remains unidentified. PCR primers comprised 60 Vbeta and 13 Jbeta primers. The repertoire was sequenced with immunoSEQ multiplex PCR; TCRdb's copy has only in-frame clones and lacks some. Among 95,000 to 130,000 clones listed, roughly 83% were seen once. Sequences were obtained from PBMCs. This TCR was sampled from a man aged 30 to 45 in good health and CMV-seropositive. The V and J genes are TRBV4-3 and TRBJ2-3, with a possible D match to TRBD2 (5 bases). DNA for the CDR3: TGCGCCAGCAGCCAAGAGAGGGAAGGAGGTACGCAGTATTTT. Its translation: CASSQEREGGTQYF.